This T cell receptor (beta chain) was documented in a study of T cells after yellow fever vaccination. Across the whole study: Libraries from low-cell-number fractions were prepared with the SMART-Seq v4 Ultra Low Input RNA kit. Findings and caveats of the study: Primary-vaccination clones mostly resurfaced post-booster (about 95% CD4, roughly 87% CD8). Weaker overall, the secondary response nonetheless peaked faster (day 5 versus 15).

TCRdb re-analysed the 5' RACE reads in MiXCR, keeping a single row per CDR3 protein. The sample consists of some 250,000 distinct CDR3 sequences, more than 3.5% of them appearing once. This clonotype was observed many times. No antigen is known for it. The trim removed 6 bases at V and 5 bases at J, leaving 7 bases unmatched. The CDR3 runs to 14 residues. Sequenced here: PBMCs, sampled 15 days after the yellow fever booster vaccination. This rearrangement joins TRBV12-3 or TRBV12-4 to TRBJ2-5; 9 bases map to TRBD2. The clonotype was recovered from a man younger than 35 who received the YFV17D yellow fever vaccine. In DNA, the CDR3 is TGTGCCAGCAGCCGGAACAGCGGGAGGGAGACCCAGTACTTC. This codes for CASSRNSGRETQYF.